Shown below are 5 T cell receptor beta chains from a single sample sequenced in a study of post-analysis software for immune sequencing data. Whole-study results and caveats: Among roughly five TRBV segments more frequent in patients than controls were TRBV5-6, TRBV5-1 and TRBV20-1.

Their antigens are not known. The library was made from cDNA and included unique molecular identifiers. Via MiXCR, TCRdb re-called the PCR reads, giving one row per CDR3 protein. The repertoire holds fewer than 850,000 distinct CDR3 sequences, with 30% as singletons. Sequencing was performed on blood. The receptors originated from a girl aged 5-17 years with multiple sclerosis.

The table lists this clonotype with a few counts. The gene calls are TRBV29-1 and TRBJ2-3; the D gene is possibly TRBD1 (6 bases). The germline CDR1 and CDR2 sequences are SQVTM and ANQGSEA. Trimming cost V 5 bases and J 1 base, with 10 bases left between them. This CDR3 is 13 amino acids long. The CDR3 spells CSVRNRGTDTQYF. The DNA of the CDR3 is TGCAGCGTTCGAAACAGGGGCACAGATACGCAGTATTTT.

The chain combines TRBV7-9 with TRBJ1-2; the D is unclear. The length of the CDR3 is 13 residues. Germline V lookup: CDR1 SEHNR, CDR2 FQNEAQ (reference sequence). The V and J ends lost 1 base and 8 bases respectively, with 11 bases between them. CDR3 sequence: CASSLVAVAGYTF. CDR3 nucleotides: TGTGCCAGCAGCTTAGTAGCCGTTGCAGGCTACACCTTC.

The gene calls are TRBV6-5 and TRBJ2-3; D unclear. V lost 6 bases to trimming and J lost 4 bases, with 17 bases between them. From germline, CDR1 is MNHEY and CDR2 SVGAGI. The CDR3 extends over 15 amino acids. The CDR3 is CASSHGPLVADTQYF. The CDR3 DNA sequence: TGTGCCAGCAGCCACGGACCCCTTGTCGCAGATACGCAGTATTTT.

The chain is built from TRBV24-1 and TRBJ1-2; D unclear. This CDR3 has 11 amino acids. V was cut by 3 bases and J by 7 bases, with 5 bases left in between. Germline lookup yields CDR1 KGHDR and CDR2 SFDVKD. CDR3 region: CATSDGFGYTF. The CDR3 DNA is TGTGCCACCAGTGATGGTTTTGGCTACACCTTC.

The chain has TRBV29-1 and TRBJ2-2; D may correspond to TRBD1 or TRBD2 (5 bases each). The CDR3 consists of 15 residues. CDR1 is SQVTM and CDR2 is ANQGSEA in the germline V gene. Trimming left V 3 bases short and J 0 bases short, with 11 bases between. Here the CDR3 reads CSVDHGTANTGELFF. The CDR3 DNA is TGCAGCGTTGATCACGGGACGGCGAACACCGGGGAGCTGTTTTTT.